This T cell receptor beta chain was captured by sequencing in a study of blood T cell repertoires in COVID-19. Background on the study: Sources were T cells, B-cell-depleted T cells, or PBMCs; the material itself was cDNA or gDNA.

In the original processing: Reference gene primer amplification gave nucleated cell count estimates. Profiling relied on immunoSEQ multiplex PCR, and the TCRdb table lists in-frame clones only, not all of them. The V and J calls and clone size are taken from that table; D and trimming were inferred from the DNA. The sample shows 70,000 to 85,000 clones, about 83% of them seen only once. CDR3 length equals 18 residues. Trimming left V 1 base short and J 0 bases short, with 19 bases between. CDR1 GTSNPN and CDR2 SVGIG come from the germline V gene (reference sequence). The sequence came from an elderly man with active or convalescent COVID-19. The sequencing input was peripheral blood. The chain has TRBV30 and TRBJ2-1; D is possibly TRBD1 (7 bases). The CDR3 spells CAWSEGFWRDSSYNEQFF. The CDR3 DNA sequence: TGTGCCTGGAGTGAGGGTTTTTGGCGGGACAGCTCCTACAATGAGCAGTTCTTC.